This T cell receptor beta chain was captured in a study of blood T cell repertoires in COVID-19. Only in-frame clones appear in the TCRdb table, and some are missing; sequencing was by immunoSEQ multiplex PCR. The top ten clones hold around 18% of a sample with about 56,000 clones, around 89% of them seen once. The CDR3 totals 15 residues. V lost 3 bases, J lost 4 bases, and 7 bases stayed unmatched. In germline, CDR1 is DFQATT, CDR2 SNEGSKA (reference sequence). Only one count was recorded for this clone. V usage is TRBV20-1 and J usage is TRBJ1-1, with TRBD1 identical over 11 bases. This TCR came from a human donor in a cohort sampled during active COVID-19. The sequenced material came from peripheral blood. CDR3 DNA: TGCAGTGCTAGTGAGGACAGGGGGCTTGGCACTGAAGCTTTCTTT. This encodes CSASEDRGLGTEAFF.